A selection of T cell receptor beta chains follows, all from one sample in a study of long-term antiretroviral therapy in people with HIV. Repertoires were generated with immunoSEQ multiplex PCR, while TCRdb's copy carries only in-frame clones and drops some. Of approximately 35,000 clones listed, 79% were seen once; the top ten hold roughly 3.2%. The sample in question was unsorted PBMCs, obtained 1.9 years after starting antiretroviral therapy. These receptors all come from a young man with HIV. Both conserved end residues are part of each CDR3. Fields, in order: clone size, D gene, V gene, J gene, CDR3 DNA, CDR3 protein. The D gene is left open where the match is weak. Only some rows state a clone size, as once, few, many or a class for expanded clones.

.	.	TRBV28	TRBJ1-5	TGTGCCAGCAGTCCTGGACCGGACAGCAATAACAATCAGCCCCAGCATTTT	CASSPGPDSNNNQPQHF
.	TRBD1	TRBV15	TRBJ1-2	TGTGCCACCAGCCCCCGAGGACAGGTGTACTATGGCTACACCTTC	CATSPRGQVYYGYTF
few	.	TRBV2	TRBJ1-2	TGTGCCAGCATCCGAACGAGAGATATGGGCTACACCTTC	CASIRTRDMGYTF
.	TRBD1	TRBV5-6	TRBJ1-3	TGTGCCAGCAGCTTAGGGACAGGGAACACCATATATTTT	CASSLGTGNTIYF
.	TRBD1	TRBV2	TRBJ1-5	TGTGCCAGCAGTCCTCGGGACAGTTGGGATCAGCCCCAGCATTTT	CASSPRDSWDQPQHF
.	.	TRBV6-5	TRBJ2-7	TGTGCCAGCAGGCCCGACAGGCCCTACGAGCAGTACTTC	CASRPDRPYEQYF
few	TRBD1	TRBV9	TRBJ2-5	TGTGCCAGCAGCCACATACAGGGGAAACAAGAGACCCAGTACTTC	CASSHIQGKQETQYF
.	.	TRBV6-1	TRBJ1-1	TGTGCCAGCAGTGAGCGGAATAGGCGCTGGGACACTGAAGCTTTCTTT	CASSERNRRWDTEAFF
.	TRBD1	TRBV4-1	TRBJ1-5	TGCGCCAGCAGCCAAAGAGGGACAGGGGTTCAGCCCCAGCATTTT	CASSQRGTGVQPQHF
.	.	TRBV6-5	TRBJ2-7	TGTGCCAGCAGTTACCTCCAAACTTCCTACGAGCAGTACTTC	CASSYLQTSYEQYF
.	.	TRBV2	TRBJ1-5	TGTGCCAGCAGTGAGGGGGTTATGATGAGCAATCAGCCCCAGCATTTT	CASSEGVMMSNQPQHF
.	.	TRBV21-1	TRBJ2-1	TGTGCCAGCAGGCTTTTACACGGGACAGCCCTTTACAATGAGCAGTTCTTC	CASRLLHGTALYNEQFF
.	.	TRBV2	TRBJ1-2	TGTGCCAGCAGTGACTACCCCGGAGGGCATGGCTACACCTTC	CASSDYPGGHGYTF
.	.	TRBV10-1	TRBJ2-2	TGCGCCAGCAGAACGAACACCGGGGAGCTGTTTTTT	CASRTNTGELFF